The 5 T cell receptor beta chains reported below all come from one sample, sequenced in a study of blood T cell repertoires in COVID-19. TCRdb's table, derived via immunoSEQ multiplex PCR, lists solely in-frame clones and lacks some. The repertoire consists of 40,000 to 45,000 clones, with around 82% occurring once and the leading ten covering roughly a quarter. The sequenced sample was peripheral blood. These receptors were obtained from a man aged 80 or over with acute or convalescent COVID-19.

The chain recombines TRBV9 with TRBJ2-3, with D possibly being TRBD2 (6 bases). CDR3 length: 19 residues. The germline gives CDR1 SGDLS, CDR2 YYNGEE. V gave up 4 bases and J gave up 0 bases, with 24 bases separating them. The CDR3 sequence is CASSHSQRPREPSTDTQYF. CDR3 nucleotides: TGTGCCAGCAGCCATTCTCAGCGGCCGCGGGAACCTAGCACAGATACGCAGTATTTT.

The chain links TRBV6-6 to TRBJ2-3; D unclear. The CDR3 spans 15 residues. The V gene's germline CDR1 is MNHNY and CDR2 SVGAGI (reference sequence). The V and J ends lost 0 bases and 2 bases respectively, with 9 bases between them. CDR3 loop: CASSYSQSYTDTQYF. Written as DNA, the CDR3 is TGTGCCAGCAGTTACTCACAGTCTTACACAGATACGCAGTATTTT.

The rearrangement joins TRBV2 to TRBJ1-1; tentatively, D is TRBD1 (6 bases). V dropped 4 bases and J dropped 8 bases, with 17 bases sitting between them. Germline-derived CDR1 and CDR2 are SNHLY and FYNNEI. The CDR3 consists of 14 residues. Written as DNA, the CDR3 is TGTGCCAGCAGTGTCAGGCAGGGGTTCGGGGAAGCTTTCTTT. Protein product: CASSVRQGFGEAFF.

The chain couples TRBV12-5 to TRBJ2-1; 8 bases agree with TRBD2. From germline, CDR1 is LGHNT and CDR2 FRNRAP. The ends lost 5 bases at V and 4 bases at J; junction bases unmatched: 10. The CDR3 length is 16 residues. The CDR3 region has the DNA TGTGCTAGTGGTCCGCCGGGGACTAGGGGATACAATGAGCAGTTCTTC. The encoded protein is CASGPPGTRGYNEQFF. Variable domain in full (rest from reference TRBV12-5 and TRBJ2-1): DARVTQTPRHKVTEMGQEVTMRCQPILGHNTVFWYRQTMMQGLELLAYFRNRAPLDDSGMPKDRFSAEMPDATLATLKIQPSEPRDSAVYFCASGPPGTRGYNEQFFGPGTRLTVL.

About this clone: An end of the junction differs from the germline gene, which may be a read error. CDR3 DNA sequence: TGCGCCAGCACCCAATCACCGGGGGATTTGGGTGGCTACACCTTC. Translating it yields CASTQSPGDLGGYTF. The J gene is TRBJ1-2, the V gene TRBV4-1, with D perhaps matching TRBD1 (5 bases). Germline V CDR1 and CDR2: MGHRA, YSYEKL. The CDR3 loop spans 15 amino acids.